A single sample gave rise to the 12 T cell receptor beta chains below, sequenced in a study of T cell responses to AZD1222 COVID-19 vaccine. This table comes from immunoSEQ multiplex PCR, and its TCRdb copy is limited to in-frame clones, with some not included. The data contain about 130,000 clones, just over 85% of them singletons. The source was peripheral blood, collected on day 0 of AZD1222 vaccination. These receptors all come from an adult in good health.

This clone was detected a few times. V gene TRBV5-4 combines with J gene TRBJ1-3; D ambiguous. This CDR3 contains 14 residues. CDR1 and CDR2 (germline): SGHNT, YYREEE (reference sequence). The V end was cut by 0 bases, the J end by 1 base, with 5 bases between. This CDR3 reads CASSLAGSGNTIYF. The CDR3 bases are TGTGCCAGCAGCTTGGCTGGATCTGGAAACACCATATATTTT.

V and J are TRBV9 and TRBJ1-1; 9 positions agree with TRBD1. This CDR3 is built from 15 residues. With 2 bases clipped from V and 5 bases from J, the junction kept 7 bases outside the gene matches. From germline, CDR1 is SGDLS and CDR2 YYNGEE. This CDR3 is CASSVRPDRGTEAFF. The DNA of the CDR3 is TGTGCCAGCAGCGTTCGACCGGACAGGGGAACTGAAGCTTTCTTT.

V gene TRBV2 combines with J gene TRBJ2-1; D unclear. Trimming cost V 0 bases and J 10 bases, with 10 bases left between them. The germline V gene has CDR1 SNHLY and CDR2 FYNNEI. The CDR3 spans 13 residues. CDR3 in DNA: TGTGCCAGCAGTGAAGCCGTCCAAGGGGAGCAGTTCTTC. Translated, it gives CASSEAVQGEQFF. Filled out from reference TRBV2 and TRBJ2-1, the complete variable domain reads EPEVTQTPSHQVTQMGQEVILRCVPISNHLYFYWYRQILGQKVEFLVSFYNNEISEKSEIFDDQFSVERPDGSNFTLKIRSTKLEDSAMYFCASSEAVQGEQFFGPGTRLTVL.

This chain joins TRBV11-2 and TRBJ1-5; D is unresolved. The CDR3 has 12 residues. Per germline, CDR1 SGHAT and CDR2 FQNNGV. Trimming cost V 3 bases and J 5 bases, with 5 bases left between them. The CDR3 nucleotides are TGTGCCAGCAGCTTTCACGATCAGCCCCAGCATTTT. This translates into CASSFHDQPQHF.

The CDR3 is CASSRDRRNTEAFF. The DNA of the CDR3 is TGTGCCAGCAGCCGGGACAGAAGGAACACTGAAGCTTTCTTT. V usage is TRBV11-1 and J usage is TRBJ1-1; 7 bases match TRBD1. CDR3 length: 14 residues. Unmatched junction bases numbered 4, after V lost 5 bases and J lost 1 base. Germline CDR1 reads SGHAT; CDR2 reads FQDESV (reference sequence).

J is TRBJ2-1 and V is TRBV19; 8 bases match TRBD1. With V trimmed by 7 bases and J by 6 bases, 5 bases remained unmatched. In germline, CDR1 is LNHDA, CDR2 SQIVND (reference sequence). The CDR3 runs to 13 residues. CDR3 sequence: CASTPTGGNEQFF. Written as DNA, the CDR3 is TGTGCCAGTACCCCCACAGGGGGCAATGAGCAGTTCTTC.

The chain is built from TRBV7-2 and TRBJ1-5, with D unresolved. Trimming removed 0 bases at V and 6 bases at J, with 6 bases between. Germline loops: CDR1 SGHTA, CDR2 FQGNSA. The CDR3 consists of 13 residues. The CDR3 here is CASSLAGGQPQHF. The CDR3 DNA reads TGTGCCAGCAGCTTAGCAGGAGGTCAGCCCCAGCATTTT.

This chain uses TRBV5-4 with TRBJ2-7, with D perhaps matching TRBD1 (6 bases). The CDR3 runs 14 residues. V shed 0 bases and J shed 2 bases, with 9 bases lying between them. Germline CDR1 is SGHNT and CDR2 is YYREEE (reference sequence). CDR3 DNA: TGTGCCAGCAGCTTGGGGGGGCAGACCTACGAGCAGTACTTC. This encodes CASSLGGQTYEQYF.

The chain combines TRBV12-5 with TRBJ1-6; D is ambiguous. This CDR3 region has 19 residues. The germline CDR1 and CDR2 sequences are LGHNT and FRNRAP. V was clipped by 0 bases and J by 0 bases, with 15 bases between them. The CDR3 DNA is TGTGCTAGTGGTTTGGTACTCGGGCTACGAAGCTCCTATAATTCACCCCTCCACTTT. As protein: CASGLVLGLRSSYNSPLHF.

This sequence joins TRBV27 and TRBJ1-5; a possible D gene is TRBD1 (5 bases). V was cut by 8 bases and J by 0 bases, with 11 bases left in between. Germline V gene sequence: CDR1 MNHEY, CDR2 SMNVEV (reference sequence). The CDR3 contains 14 residues. The CDR3 region has the DNA TGTGCCAGCGGGGGGGGTTATAGCAATCAGCCCCAGCATTTT. Translation gives CASGGGYSNQPQHF.

The chain has TRBV6-2 or TRBV6-3 and TRBJ1-1; D is undetermined. This CDR3 has 16 residues. Germline V gene sequence: CDR1 MNHEY, CDR2 SVGEGT. V was cut by 5 bases and J by 0 bases, with 16 bases left in between. Here the CDR3 reads CASSLRFDKLNTEAFF. CDR3 sequence (DNA): TGTGCCAGCAGTCTACGATTTGACAAGCTGAACACTGAAGCTTTCTTT.

V gene TRBV7-2 combines with J gene TRBJ1-5; tentative D call: TRBD1 (5 bases). V lost 4 bases and J lost 5, with 15 bases in between. Per the germline V gene, CDR1 is SGHTA and CDR2 is FQGNSA. The CDR3 totals 15 residues. The CDR3 DNA sequence: TGTGCCAGCAGCTGGGGGTCAGGGAGAGATCAGCCCCAGCATTTT. This encodes CASSWGSGRDQPQHF.